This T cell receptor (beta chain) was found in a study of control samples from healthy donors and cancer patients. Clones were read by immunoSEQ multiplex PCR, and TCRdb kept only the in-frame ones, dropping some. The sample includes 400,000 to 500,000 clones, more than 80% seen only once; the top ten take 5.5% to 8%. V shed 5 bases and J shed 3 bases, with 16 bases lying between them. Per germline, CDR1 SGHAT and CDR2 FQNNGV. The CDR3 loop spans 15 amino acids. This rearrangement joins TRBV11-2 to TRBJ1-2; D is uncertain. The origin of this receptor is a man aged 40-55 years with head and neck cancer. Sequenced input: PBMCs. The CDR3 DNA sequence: TGTGCCAGCAGCCCAGCAAGGGTTGTTTACTATGGCTACACCTTC. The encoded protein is CASSPARVVYYGYTF.